Described below is a single TCR beta chain sequence and its context. The CDR3 is made up of 15 amino acids. Per germline, CDR1 SGHVS and CDR2 FQNEAQ. V lost 5 bases, J lost 3 bases, and 16 bases lay in between. Clones were sequenced by immunoSEQ multiplex PCR, and TCRdb holds only the in-frame ones, with some missing. The data contain fewer than 400,000 clones, approximately 90% of them singletons. The data belong to a study of blood T cell repertoires in COVID-19. The genes are TRBV7-8 and TRBJ1-1, with D unresolved. The source of this sequence is a woman aged 25 to 45 who had been exposed to COVID-19. The sequenced material came from PBMCs or T cells enriched from blood (not recorded which). The CDR3 here is CASSSRWVRDTEAFF. The CDR3 DNA is TGTGCCAGCAGCAGCAGGTGGGTGAGGGACACTGAAGCTTTCTTT. Supplemented by reference TRBV7-8 and TRBJ1-1, the full variable domain reads GAGVSQSPRYKVAKRGQDVALRCDPISGHVSLFWYQQALGQGPEFLTYFQNEAQLDKSGLPSDRFFAERPEGSVSTLKIQRTQQEDSAVYLCASSSRWVRDTEAFFGQGTRLTVV.